The T cell receptor (beta chain) under discussion was sequenced for a study of blood T cell repertoires in COVID-19. The wider study: Specimens from acute and convalescent COVID-19 originated in the United States, Italy and Spain. PBMCs, B-cell-depleted T cells, or T cells provided the cDNA or gDNA that made up the material.

Source study methods: Amplifying reference gene primers gave estimates of nucleated cell counts. This table comes from immunoSEQ multiplex PCR, and its TCRdb copy is limited to in-frame clones, with some not included. D and trimming were read from the DNA, whereas the V and J calls and clone size are those reported in that table. The sample yields about 100,000 clones, 87% seen once. The sequence derives from a young man in a cohort sampled during active COVID-19. The specimen was peripheral blood.

CDR3 amino acids: CASSFAGTGSRAQYF. The CDR3 nucleotides are TGTGCCAGCAGCTTTGCCGGGACAGGCTCTCGGGCGCAGTATTTT. This chain links TRBV7-2 with TRBJ2-3, with 8 bases identical to TRBD1. Germline-derived CDR1 and CDR2 are SGHTA and FQGNSA. The CDR3 is made up of 15 amino acids. V lost 3 bases and J lost 10; bases outside the gene matches: 12.